These 29 T cell receptor beta chains originate from one sample sequenced in a study of early T cells in non-severe SARS-CoV-2 infection. TCRdb re-called the 5' RACE reads through MiXCR, storing one row per CDR3 protein. The sample lists 30,000 to 40,000 distinct CDR3 sequences, 7.5% to 9% occurring once. The sample in question was whole blood, obtained at baseline. These receptors all stem from an adult who was a healthcare worker with PCR-confirmed SARS-CoV-2 infection or an uninfected control (not recorded which).

The chain couples TRBV28 to TRBJ1-2, with D unresolved. Looked up from germline, CDR1 is MDHEN and CDR2 is SYDVKM. Trimming shortened V by 4 bases and J by 4 bases, and 19 bases separated the two germline ends. This CDR3 region has 16 residues. CDR3 nucleotides: TGTGCCAGCAGTTCCTCGCGTAGGGATACAATCTATGGCTACACCTTC. This encodes CASSSSRRDTIYGYTF.

This chain uses TRBV6-1 with TRBJ1-5; D gene unclear. Germline V CDR1 and CDR2: MNHNS, SASEGT. V shed 3 bases and J shed 4 bases, with 13 bases lying between them. The CDR3 runs 15 residues. The CDR3 DNA follows: TGTGCCAGCAGTGACATTTTTTCGGGAAATCAGCCCCAGCATTTT. Its protein is CASSDIFSGNQPQHF.

In this sample, this clonotype turned up many times. The rearrangement links TRBV7-8 to TRBJ2-1; D uncertain. Trimming pared 0 bases from V and 6 bases from J, leaving 15 bases between. Germline CDR1 reads SGHVS; CDR2 reads FQNEAQ. The CDR3 has 16 amino acids. DNA for the CDR3: TGTGCCAGCAGCTTAGCGGTAGGGAAGTCGCTCAATGAGCAGTTCTTC. Translation: CASSLAVGKSLNEQFF.

The chain links TRBV20-1 to TRBJ2-1; 12 bases line up with TRBD2. The V and J ends lost 5 bases and 7 bases, in that order; junction bases with no gene match: 15. Germline CDR1 DFQATT, CDR2 SNEGSKA (reference sequence). This CDR3 has 17 residues. CDR3 DNA sequence: TGCAGTGCTGATGGGCCTAGCGGGGGGGCACTTAGAAATGAGCAGTTCTTC. It specifies CSADGPSGGALRNEQFF.

This clonotype was picked up many times. The chain links TRBV20-1 to TRBJ2-2, with 13 positions matching TRBD2. The trim removed 3 bases at V and 10 bases at J, leaving 5 bases unmatched. CDR1 is DFQATT and CDR2 is SNEGSKA in the germline V gene (reference sequence). This CDR3 is 14 amino acids long. CDR3 residues: CSASITSGGEELFF. The CDR3 nucleotides read TGCAGTGCTAGTATAACTAGCGGGGGGGAGGAGCTGTTTTTT.

This clonotype was seen at least ten times. The chain employs TRBV12-3 or TRBV12-4 and TRBJ2-7; no clear D. This CDR3 contains 13 residues. V lost 3 bases and J 1 base, leaving 7 bases between the germline ends. The CDR3 DNA is TGTGCCAGCAGTTTCGGCAGTTCCTACGAGCAGTACTTC. It is translated as CASSFGSSYEQYF.

This clonotype was counted only a few times. J is TRBJ2-1 and V is TRBV19; no definite D call. This CDR3 comprises 13 residues. Germline values: CDR1 LNHDA, CDR2 SQIVND (reference sequence). The V and J ends lost 4 bases and 3 bases respectively, with 7 bases between them. The CDR3 loop is CASSTEFYNEQFF. In DNA form, the CDR3 reads TGTGCCAGTAGTACAGAGTTCTACAATGAGCAGTTCTTC.

This clonotype occurred a few times. V gene TRBV9 combines with J gene TRBJ1-6, with TRBD1 matching 9 bases. The CDR3 is 17 residues long. V gave up 3 bases and J gave up 2 bases; unmatched junction bases: 6. Germline CDR1 is SGDLS and CDR2 is YYNGEE. CDR3 region: CASSDGTGLAYNSPLHF. Here the CDR3 DNA reads TGTGCCAGCAGCGACGGGACAGGGTTGGCCTATAATTCACCCCTCCACTTT.

This clonotype was observed a handful of times. The CDR3 sequence: CASGDTEAFF. The CDR3 nucleotides are TGTGCCAGCGGGGATACTGAAGCTTTCTTT. The chain couples TRBV6-2 or TRBV6-3 to TRBJ1-1, with D uncertain. Trimming took 8 bases from V and 5 from J, leaving 6 bases between them. Germline V gene data show CDR1 as MNHEY and CDR2 as SVGEGT. This CDR3 is built from 10 residues.

This clonotype was picked up many times. The rearrangement joins TRBV3-1 to TRBJ1-6; the D is unclear. With 3 bases removed from V and 7 bases from J, the gap between germline ends came to 7 bases. The CDR3 loop spans 13 amino acids. CDR1 is LGHDT, CDR2 YNNKEL, per germline (reference sequence). The CDR3 region is CASSQGENSPLHF. The CDR3, as DNA: TGTGCCAGCAGCCAGGGAGAAAATTCACCCCTCCACTTT. Variable domain in full (rest from reference TRBV3-1 and TRBJ1-6): DTAVSQTPKYLVTQMGNDKSIKCEQNLGHDTMYWYKQDSKKFLKIMFSYNNKELIINETVPNRFSPKSPDKAHLNLHINSLELGDSAVYFCASSQGENSPLHFGNGTRLTVT.

This clonotype was counted ten times or more. The gene calls are TRBV2 and TRBJ1-5; D perhaps matches TRBD1 (5 bases). The CDR3 covers 13 residues. Trimming left V 4 bases short and J 2 bases short, with 6 bases between. The germline V gene has CDR1 SNHLY and CDR2 FYNNEI. The CDR3, as DNA: TGTGCCAGCAGTGGAGGGGGCAATCAGCCCCAGCATTTT. Protein: CASSGGGNQPQHF.

The chain is built from TRBV7-8 and TRBJ1-5; 9 bases map to TRBD1. Germline V gene lookup returns CDR1 SGHVS and CDR2 FQNEAQ. With V trimmed by 4 bases and J by 2 bases, 6 bases remained unmatched. This CDR3 has 16 residues. CDR3 region: CASSSMGQGGNQPQHF. The CDR3 DNA is TGTGCCAGCAGCTCAATGGGACAGGGCGGCAATCAGCCCCAGCATTTT.

This clonotype was observed many times. V is TRBV12-3 or TRBV12-4 and J is TRBJ1-2; D is uncertain. Trimming left V 2 bases short and J 4 bases short, with 17 bases between. The CDR3 runs to 16 residues. CDR3 sequence: CASSLSPDPTAYGYTF. The CDR3 bases are TGTGCCAGCAGTTTATCCCCGGACCCTACAGCCTATGGCTACACCTTC.

CDR3 in amino acids: CASSERQTQETQYF. CDR3 in DNA: TGTGCCAGCAGTGAAAGACAGACGCAAGAGACCCAGTACTTC. The chain uses TRBV6-1 and TRBJ2-5, with a tentative D call TRBD1 (5 bases). Germline CDR1 MNHNS, CDR2 SASEGT. There are 14 residues in the CDR3. V lost 2 bases, J lost 2 bases, and 9 bases lay in between.

This clonotype came up many times. V gene TRBV13 combines with J gene TRBJ2-5; possibly TRBD1 for D (6 bases). The germline V gene has CDR1 PRHDT and CDR2 FYEKMQ (reference sequence). Trimming removed 3 bases at V and 4 bases at J, with 9 bases between. This CDR3 is 13 amino acids long. The CDR3 region has the DNA TGTGCCAGCAGCTTTTCAGGGGCAGAGACCCAGTACTTC. It specifies CASSFSGAETQYF.

At least ten counts were recorded for this clonotype. The chain employs TRBV13 and TRBJ2-1; 10 nucleotides align to TRBD2. Per the germline V gene, CDR1 is PRHDT and CDR2 is FYEKMQ (reference sequence). This CDR3 spans 15 amino acids. V trimming: 4 bases; J trimming: 7 bases; junction bases outside the gene matches: 7. The CDR3 DNA sequence: TGTGCCAGCAGCTCTACTAGCGGGGAGGGGAATGAGCAGTTCTTC. Amino acid sequence: CASSSTSGEGNEQFF.

The chain links TRBV12-3 or TRBV12-4 to TRBJ1-5; D ambiguous. The V end was cut by 2 bases, the J end by 3 bases, with 8 bases between. This CDR3 spans 14 amino acids. CDR3 DNA: TGTGCCAGCAGTTTAACAGTAACCAATCAGCCCCAGCATTTT. It encodes CASSLTVTNQPQHF.

In this sample, this clonotype turned up a few times. The rearrangement joins TRBV5-4 to TRBJ2-5; no reliable D call. The CDR3 has 12 residues. Germline V gene sequence: CDR1 SGHNT, CDR2 YYREEE (reference sequence). V dropped 7 bases and J dropped 5 bases, with 12 bases sitting between them. Here the CDR3 DNA reads TGTGCCAGCGGCATTTTTCGGGAGACCCAGTACTTC. This sequence encodes CASGIFRETQYF.

In this sample, this clonotype turned up many times. This chain connects TRBV4-1 to TRBJ1-2, with TRBD1 matching 9 bases. The V gene's germline CDR1 is MGHRA and CDR2 YSYEKL. Germline trimming cut 2 bases from V and 8 bases from J; bases unmatched to any gene: 9. The CDR3 extends over 15 amino acids. The CDR3 DNA reads as TGCGCCAGCAGCCAACCGGGACAGGGCTTTGGAGGCTACACCTTC. Protein product: CASSQPGQGFGGYTF.

This clonotype was seen ten or more times. The genes are TRBV20-1 and TRBJ2-3, with D possibly TRBD2 on 6 matching bases. Trimming stripped 6 bases from V and 5 bases from J, with 24 bases between. Germline values: CDR1 DFQATT, CDR2 SNEGSKA (reference sequence). The length of the CDR3 is 16 residues. CDR3 in DNA: TGCAGTGCCCCGGCCCCTAGGGGAGGCGAGGGAGATACGCAGTATTTT. Protein product: CSAPAPRGGEGDTQYF.

This clonotype came up a few times. J is TRBJ2-7 and V is TRBV12-5; D unresolved. The CDR3 has 12 residues. Trimming took off 0 bases at V and 4 bases at J, with 4 bases between the two ends. Germline CDR1 LGHNT, CDR2 FRNRAP. The DNA for the CDR3 is TGTGCTAGTGGTTTGGTGGGATACGAGCAGTACTTC. Its translation is CASGLVGYEQYF. Full variable domain (missing parts from reference TRBV12-5 and TRBJ2-7): DARVTQTPRHKVTEMGQEVTMRCQPILGHNTVFWYRQTMMQGLELLAYFRNRAPLDDSGMPKDRFSAEMPDATLATLKIQPSEPRDSAVYFCASGLVGYEQYFGPGTRLTVT.

This clonotype occurred many times. The chain is built from TRBV11-2 and TRBJ2-2, with a possible D match to TRBD2 (7 bases). CDR1 is SGHAT and CDR2 is FQNNGV in the germline V gene. The CDR3 extends over 15 amino acids. Deletions cut 5 bases from V and 4 bases from J, with 14 bases between. This CDR3 is CASSLRGAGTGELFF. The CDR3, as DNA: TGTGCCAGCAGCCTACGGGGGGCCGGCACCGGGGAGCTGTTTTTT.

This clonotype was detected a few times. The rearrangement joins TRBV6-1 to TRBJ2-3; no definite D call. The length of the CDR3 is 13 residues. In germline, CDR1 is MNHNS, CDR2 SASEGT. The germline V and J ends were trimmed by 6 bases and 0 bases, with 7 bases remaining between them. In DNA, the CDR3 is TGTGCCAGCAGGGCAGCTAGCACAGATACGCAGTATTTT. Encoded protein: CASRAASTDTQYF.

This clonotype was counted many times. The chain joins TRBV20-1 to TRBJ1-6, with D possibly TRBD1 on 5 matching bases. The CDR3 is 10 amino acids. V shed 3 bases and J shed 14 bases, with 8 bases lying between them. From germline, CDR1 is DFQATT and CDR2 SNEGSKA (reference sequence). This CDR3 is CSASGGTLHF. CDR3 nucleotides: TGCAGTGCTAGTGGGGGGACCCTCCACTTT.

There are many counts of this clonotype. The genes are TRBV15 and TRBJ1-5; D ambiguous. The V gene's germline CDR1 is LNHNV and CDR2 YYDKDF (reference sequence). V lost 0 bases and J lost 9, with 15 bases in between. The length of the CDR3 is 15 residues. CDR3 coding DNA: TGTGCCACCAGCAGAGATTCGGCAGCTTTAGGGCCCCAGCATTTT. Translation gives CATSRDSAALGPQHF. Looking up the rest from reference TRBV15 and TRBJ1-5 gives the full variable domain: DAMVIQNPRYQVTQFGKPVTLSCSQTLNHNVMYWYQQKSSQAPKLLFHYYDKDFNNEADTPDNFQSRRPNTSFCFLDIRSPGLGDTAMYLCATSRDSAALGPQHFGDGTRLSIL.

V and J are TRBV6-1 and TRBJ2-1, with D perhaps TRBD2 (5 bases). Germline-derived CDR1 and CDR2 are MNHNS and SASEGT. Trimming removed 1 base at V and 5 bases at J, with 9 bases between. The CDR3 runs to 14 residues. This chain's CDR3 is CASSEEEVDNEQFF. The CDR3 DNA sequence: TGTGCCAGCAGTGAAGAGGAGGTCGACAATGAGCAGTTCTTC.

V is TRBV5-5 and J is TRBJ1-5; D is uncertain. The CDR3 totals 13 residues. Per the germline V gene, CDR1 is SGHKS and CDR2 is YYEKEE (reference sequence). The germline V and J ends were trimmed by 0 bases and 5 bases, with 6 bases remaining between them. This chain's CDR3 is CASSLDADQPQHF. The CDR3, as DNA: TGTGCCAGCAGCTTGGACGCAGATCAGCCCCAGCATTTT. Based on the CDR3 plus reference TRBV5-5 and TRBJ1-5, the full variable domain is DAGVTQSPTHLIKTRGQQVTLRCSPISGHKSVSWYQQVLGQGPQFIFQYYEKEERGRGNFPDRFSARQFPNYSSELNVNALLLGDSALYLCASSLDADQPQHFGDGTRLSIL.

This chain uses TRBV3-1 with TRBJ2-7; no reliable D call. Trimming shortened V by 0 bases and J by 3 bases, and 15 bases separated the two germline ends. The CDR3 is 16 residues long. The germline V gene has CDR1 LGHDT and CDR2 YNNKEL (reference sequence). The CDR3 loop is CASSQDYTNLFYEQYF. DNA of the CDR3: TGTGCCAGCAGCCAAGATTACACTAACCTCTTCTACGAGCAGTACTTC.

The CDR3, as DNA: TGTGCCAGCAGCGAGGCAGGGAATCGCCGCGAGCAGTACTTC. This encodes CASSEAGNRREQYF. The rearrangement joins TRBV11-2 to TRBJ2-7, with a tentative D call TRBD1 (5 bases). V was cut by 5 bases and J by 6 bases, with 17 bases left in between. The CDR3 length is 14 residues. The germline gives CDR1 SGHAT, CDR2 FQNNGV.